A selection of T cell receptor beta chains follows, all from one sample in a study of T cell responses to AZD1222 COVID-19 vaccine. The repertoire was sequenced with immunoSEQ multiplex PCR; TCRdb's copy has only in-frame clones and lacks some. This table holds 99,000 or so clones, about 87% found once. The input for sequencing was peripheral blood, taken on day 0 of AZD1222 vaccination. These receptors all come from an adult in good health. The CDR3 runs from the conserved cysteine through the conserved F or W. The D gene is left open where the match is weak. The size field is filled for only some rows; it gives once, few, many or a size class.

>.|TRBJ1-6|.|TRBV6-4
CASSDKNNSPLHF
TGTGCCAGCAGTGACAAAAATAATTCACCCCTCCACTTT
>TRBD1|TRBJ1-1|.|TRBV5-6
CASSFFSGGARNTEAFF
TGTGCCAGCAGCTTTTTTTCAGGGGGGGCGAGGAACACTGAAGCTTTCTTT
>TRBD1|TRBJ1-5|once|TRBV28
CASSLEGTGNQPQHF
TGTGCCAGCAGTTTAGAGGGGACAGGCAATCAGCCCCAGCATTTT
>.|TRBJ1-2|.|TRBV28
CASRFNYGYTF
TGTGCCAGCAGGTTTAACTATGGCTACACCTTC
>TRBD1|TRBJ1-6|.|TRBV6-5
CASRAGQSNSPLHF
TGTGCCAGCAGAGCGGGACAGTCAAATTCACCCCTCCACTTT
>.|TRBJ2-5|.|TRBV27
CASSDKSETQYF
TGTGCCAGCAGTGACAAATCCGAGACCCAGTACTTC
>.|TRBJ1-4|.|TRBV6-2/TRBV6-3
CASSRDGATNEKLFF
TGTGCCAGCAGTCGTGATGGGGCAACTAATGAAAAACTGTTTTTT
>TRBD1|TRBJ1-5|.|TRBV28
CASSHQGGQPQHF
TGTGCCAGCAGTCACCAGGGGGGTCAGCCCCAGCATTTT
>.|TRBJ1-1|.|TRBV7-8
CASSHSGTEAFF
TGTGCCAGCAGCCACAGCGGCACTGAAGCTTTCTTT
>.|TRBJ1-1|once|TRBV29-1
CSVEDTGGAYTEAFF
TGCAGCGTTGAAGATACGGGGGGCGCATACACTGAAGCTTTCTTT
>.|TRBJ1-1|few|TRBV14
CASSQVYGINQNTEAFF
TGTGCCAGCAGCCAAGTTTATGGGATAAATCAAAACACTGAAGCTTTCTTT
>.|TRBJ1-2|.|TRBV28
CASSIQGGYGYTF
TGTGCCAGCAGTATACAGGGAGGCTATGGCTACACCTTC
>TRBD1|TRBJ2-3|.|TRBV28
CASSDQGARTDTQYF
TGTGCCAGCAGTGATCAGGGGGCAAGGACAGATACGCAGTATTTT
>TRBD1|TRBJ1-1|.|TRBV27
CASSLSGQVRTEAFF
TGTGCCAGCAGTTTATCCGGACAGGTCAGGACTGAAGCTTTCTTT
>.|TRBJ2-1|.|TRBV6-4
CASSDSGKDRGDEQFF
TGTGCCAGCAGTGACTCGGGCAAGGACAGAGGCGATGAGCAGTTCTTC
>.|TRBJ2-7|.|TRBV3-1/TRBV3-2
CASSHISLEQYF
TGTGCCAGCAGCCATATCAGCCTCGAGCAGTACTTC
>.|TRBJ1-4|.|TRBV15
CATSRDLSGPEKLFF
TGTGCCACCAGCAGAGATCTGTCAGGGCCCGAAAAACTGTTTTTT
>.|TRBJ1-6|.|TRBV11-2
CASSPTPDNSPLHF
TGTGCCAGCAGCCCCACACCAGATAATTCACCCCTCCACTTT
>TRBD1|TRBJ2-1|.|TRBV7-8
CASSLERTGNNEQFF
TGTGCCAGCAGCCTTGAACGGACAGGGAACAATGAGCAGTTCTTC
>TRBD2|TRBJ2-1|.|TRBV7-2
CASSLHPTITSGGAGEQFF
TGTGCCAGCAGCTTACACCCAACTATTACTAGCGGGGGGGCCGGTGAGCAGTTCTTC
>.|TRBJ2-5|.|TRBV4-3
CASSQRQEGGRETQYF
TGCGCCAGCAGCCAACGCCAAGAGGGCGGAAGAGAGACCCAGTACTTC
>.|TRBJ1-5|.|TRBV7-2
CASSLGRTNQPQHF
TGTGCCAGCAGCTTAGGCCGGACGAATCAGCCCCAGCATTTT
>.|TRBJ2-7|.|TRBV4-1
CASSQEGGLADGRYEQYF
TGCGCCAGCAGCCAAGAAGGGGGCTTAGCGGATGGTCGGTACGAGCAGTACTTC
>TRBD1|TRBJ1-2|.|TRBV11-1
CASSQPYPGTGLPF
TGTGCCAGCAGCCAACCCTACCCCGGGACAGGGTTGCCCTTC